These 22 T cell receptor beta chains share one sample of origin, sequenced in a study of immune evolution from preneoplasia to lung adenocarcinoma. TCRdb's table, derived via immunoSEQ multiplex PCR, lists solely in-frame clones and lacks some. The table shows 20,000 to 25,000 clones, with about 71% occurring only once. The specimen sequenced was FFPE invasive lung adenocarcinoma tissue. The receptors were sampled from a person aged 55 to 75 with lung adenocarcinoma.

The chain links TRBV7-2 to TRBJ2-3; D is undetermined. CDR3 size: 12 residues. V dropped 4 bases and J dropped 3 bases, with 5 bases sitting between them. Germline CDR1 reads SGHTA; CDR2 reads FQGNSA. For the CDR3, the DNA is TGTGCCAGCAGCTCGCTTACAGATACGCAGTATTTT. Amino acids: CASSSLTDTQYF. Together with reference TRBV7-2 and TRBJ2-3, the CDR3 gives the full variable domain: GAGVSQSPSNKVTEKGKDVELRCDPISGHTALYWYRQSLGQGLEFLIYFQGNSAPDKSGLPSDRFSAERTGGSVSTLTIQRTQQEDSAVYLCASSSLTDTQYFGPGTRLTVL.

The chain has TRBV6-1 and TRBJ2-7; unclear D gene. Trimming cost V 1 base and J 8 bases, with 6 bases left between them. This CDR3 contains 11 residues. The germline gives CDR1 MNHNS, CDR2 SASEGT. Here the CDR3 reads CASSEVAKQYF. CDR3 bases: TGTGCCAGCAGTGAAGTGGCAAAGCAGTACTTC.

This chain joins TRBV20-1 and TRBJ2-7; D remains unclear. Trimming cost V 4 bases and J 5 bases, with 6 bases left between them. Germline CDR1 DFQATT, CDR2 SNEGSKA (reference sequence). The CDR3 is made up of 10 amino acids. The chain's CDR3 is CSAKVDEQYF. CDR3 DNA sequence: TGCAGTGCTAAAGTCGACGAGCAGTACTTC.

V is TRBV7-2 and J is TRBJ2-3; D gene ambiguous. Trimming removed 6 bases at V and 2 bases at J, with 12 bases between. CDR1 SGHTA and CDR2 FQGNSA come from the germline V gene. The CDR3 is 14 residues long. CDR3 loop: CASRIGRSTDTQYF. The CDR3 DNA sequence: TGTGCCAGCAGAATAGGCAGGTCCACAGATACGCAGTATTTT. The whole variable domain, filled in from reference TRBV7-2 and TRBJ2-3, reads GAGVSQSPSNKVTEKGKDVELRCDPISGHTALYWYRQSLGQGLEFLIYFQGNSAPDKSGLPSDRFSAERTGGSVSTLTIQRTQQEDSAVYLCASRIGRSTDTQYFGPGTRLTVL.

The table lists this clone with a few counts. This chain joins TRBV18 and TRBJ1-1; D might be TRBD1 (5 bases). V dropped 4 bases and J dropped 7 bases, with 7 bases sitting between them. Germline lookup yields CDR1 KGHSH and CDR2 LQKENI. The CDR3 consists of 11 residues. The CDR3 DNA is TGTGCCAGCTCACGAGGGGATGAAGCTTTCTTT. This gives the protein CASSRGDEAFF. Based on the CDR3 plus reference TRBV18 and TRBJ1-1, the full variable domain is NAGVMQNPRHLVRRRGQEARLRCSPMKGHSHVYWYRQLPEEGLKFMVYLQKENIIDESGMPKERFSAEFPKEGPSILRIQQVVRGDSAAYFCASSRGDEAFFGQGTRLTVV.

This clone has only a few counts. The chain links TRBV5-4 to TRBJ2-7; tentatively, D is TRBD1 or TRBD2 (5 bases each). Between the trimmed V and J ends, which lost 6 bases and 3 bases, there was a span of 16 bases. Germline CDR1 is SGHNT and CDR2 is YYREEE (reference sequence). This CDR3 region has 14 residues. The CDR3 DNA reads as TGTGCCAGCATGGATGGAGGCAGGGACTACGAGCAGTACTTC. This sequence encodes CASMDGGRDYEQYF.

The chain uses TRBV9 and TRBJ2-3; 10 bases fit TRBD2. Germline lookup yields CDR1 SGDLS and CDR2 YYNGEE. This CDR3 spans 16 amino acids. After removal of 4 bases from V and 2 bases from J, the junction contained 7 bases not matched to a gene. CDR3 nucleotides: TGTGCCAGCAGCCGGACTAGCGGAGGTTTCACAGATACGCAGTATTTT. Its translation: CASSRTSGGFTDTQYF.

The chain carries TRBV28 and TRBJ1-5; TRBD1 is a possible D gene (5 bases). The germline CDR1 and CDR2 sequences are MDHEN and SYDVKM. The CDR3 is made up of 14 amino acids. Trimming cost V 8 bases and J 2 bases, with 13 bases left between them. CDR3 in amino acids: CASVRGRGNQPQHF. CDR3 bases: TGTGCCAGCGTACGGGGACGGGGCAATCAGCCCCAGCATTTT.

The rearrangement joins TRBV5-4 to TRBJ2-5; a possible D gene is TRBD2 (5 bases). The CDR3 runs 14 residues. Between the trimmed V and J ends, which lost 1 base and 2 bases, there was a span of 9 bases. Germline CDR1 is SGHNT and CDR2 is YYREEE (reference sequence). CDR3 amino acids: CASSLMTGQETQYF. For the CDR3, the DNA is TGTGCCAGCAGCTTGATGACGGGGCAAGAGACCCAGTACTTC.

This clone appeared a few times. The chain combines TRBV7-9 with TRBJ1-4, with 8 nucleotides matching TRBD1. CDR3 size: 15 residues. Germline CDR1 is SEHNR and CDR2 is FQNEAQ (reference sequence). V was pared by 5 bases and J by 6 bases, with 8 bases of the junction left unmatched. CDR3 protein: CASSGGQGRDEKLFF. CDR3 nucleotide sequence: TGTGCCAGCAGCGGAGGACAGGGAAGGGATGAAAAACTGTTTTTT.

For this clone: The germline gene is not matched at one end of the junction; a read error may be the cause. The J gene is TRBJ2-2, the V gene TRBV7-2; D gene unclear. This CDR3 contains 15 residues. The germline gives CDR1 SGHTA, CDR2 FQGNSA. CDR3 bases: TGTGCCAGCAGCTTAGCGGTGCCGAAAACCGGGGAGCTGTTTTTT. As protein: CASSLAVPKTGELFF.

The gene calls are TRBV7-2 and TRBJ2-5; TRBD1 agrees at 8 bases. Germline loops: CDR1 SGHTA, CDR2 FQGNSA. The J segment lost 5 bases and the V segment lost 4 bases, leaving 3 bases of the junction unmatched. The CDR3 is made up of 13 amino acids. DNA of the CDR3: TGTGCCAGCAGCTCCCGGACAGGGGAGACCCAGTACTTC. It yields the protein CASSSRTGETQYF.

The chain carries TRBV19 and TRBJ1-1; 7 bases are shared with TRBD1. V shed 5 bases, J shed 2 bases, and the junction held 5 bases outside the gene matches. The germline CDR1 and CDR2 sequences are LNHDA and SQIVND (reference sequence). The CDR3 length is 14 residues. Written as DNA, the CDR3 is TGTGCCAGTAGTTGGGGACAGCAAAACACTGAAGCTTTCTTT. Its translation is CASSWGQQNTEAFF.

This clone has only one observation. This chain uses TRBV2 with TRBJ1-5; D is possibly TRBD1 (5 bases). Trimming removed 8 bases at V and 10 bases at J, with 21 bases between. In germline, CDR1 is SNHLY, CDR2 FYNNEI. This CDR3 contains 14 residues. CDR3 nucleotides: TGTGCCAGCTCGGGAGGGACCGGGCTTGGTCCCCAGCATTTT. Translating it yields CASSGGTGLGPQHF. Full variable domain (missing parts from reference TRBV2 and TRBJ1-5): EPEVTQTPSHQVTQMGQEVILRCVPISNHLYFYWYRQILGQKVEFLVSFYNNEISEKSEIFDDQFSVERPDGSNFTLKIRSTKLEDSAMYFCASSGGTGLGPQHFGDGTRLSIL.

The chain uses TRBV25-1 and TRBJ1-4; perhaps TRBD1 as D (6 bases). V lost 7 bases and J lost 7, with 19 bases in between. Germline values: CDR1 MGHDK, CDR2 SYGVNS. This CDR3 has 15 amino acids. CDR3 in DNA: TGTGCCAGCAACTCCGAAGGGGGGCTAGGTGAAAAACTGTTTTTT. Translating it yields CASNSEGGLGEKLFF.

This rearrangement joins TRBV2 to TRBJ2-7; 7 nucleotides match TRBD1. The CDR3 runs to 16 residues. The V segment lost 7 bases and the J segment 3 bases; nucleotides outside the gene matches: 15. The germline gives CDR1 SNHLY, CDR2 FYNNEI. The CDR3 region has the DNA TGTGCCAGCATCAGACAGGGTGGAACCCTTAGCTACGAGCAGTACTTC. Translating gives CASIRQGGTLSYEQYF.

The chain links TRBV19 to TRBJ2-7, with 11 bases aligning to TRBD2. Trimming cost V 4 bases and J 1 base; bases outside gene matches: 9. Germline V CDR1 and CDR2: LNHDA, SQIVND (reference sequence). The CDR3 length is 17 residues. The CDR3 spells CASSTRLAGGGSYEQYF. DNA for the CDR3: TGTGCCAGTAGTACTCGGCTAGCGGGAGGCGGGTCCTACGAGCAGTACTTC.

The chain links TRBV2 to TRBJ1-5; tentative D call: TRBD1 (6 bases). CDR1 and CDR2 (germline): SNHLY, FYNNEI. V dropped 6 bases and J dropped 7 bases, with 25 bases sitting between them. CDR3 length: 17 residues. The CDR3 protein is CASSKNPSTGWGQPQHF. The CDR3 nucleotides are TGTGCCAGCAGCAAAAACCCCTCCACAGGGTGGGGACAGCCCCAGCATTTT.

The chain recombines TRBV27 with TRBJ2-3, with a possible D match to TRBD1 (6 bases). Germline values: CDR1 MNHEY, CDR2 SMNVEV (reference sequence). V lost 3 bases, J lost 4 bases, and 11 bases lay in between. The CDR3 consists of 14 residues. Here the CDR3 reads CASSFVWGPDTQYF. The CDR3 DNA reads as TGTGCCAGCAGTTTTGTCTGGGGGCCAGATACGCAGTATTTT.

The chain carries TRBV6-1 and TRBJ1-5; TRBD1 matches 9 bases. Germline V gene data show CDR1 as MNHNS and CDR2 as SASEGT. Losses at the gene ends were 5 bases for V and 6 bases for J; bases not matched to a gene: 5. The CDR3 spans 14 residues. This CDR3 is CASSRGQGGQPQHF. DNA of the CDR3: TGTGCCAGCAGTAGGGGACAGGGTGGTCAGCCCCAGCATTTT.

The genes are TRBV12-5 and TRBJ1-2; D is perhaps TRBD1 (6 bases). Germline V lookup: CDR1 LGHNT, CDR2 FRNRAP. The CDR3 runs to 14 residues. V lost 1 base to trimming and J lost 3 bases, with 9 bases between them. CDR3 region: CASGLAEGDYGYTF. The CDR3, as DNA: TGTGCTAGTGGTTTGGCGGAGGGGGACTATGGCTACACCTTC.

The chain uses TRBV11-2 and TRBJ2-3, with 7 bases matching TRBD2. Trimming removed 5 bases from V and 3 bases from J; junction bases left unmatched: 8. Germline V gene lookup returns CDR1 SGHAT and CDR2 FQNNGV. The length of the CDR3 is 15 residues. The CDR3 nucleotides read TGTGCCAGCAGCCCTAGGGGAGGGGAGACAGATACGCAGTATTTT. Translating gives CASSPRGGETDTQYF.